This TCR beta chain comes out of a study of blood T cell repertoires in COVID-19 (dated by TCRdb to the early 2020s). About the full investigation: Samples covering the acute and convalescent phases of COVID-19 were provided by collaborators in the United States, Italy and Spain. The material from the prospective study consisted of cDNA or gDNA derived from T cells, B-cell-depleted T cells, or PBMCs. Subjects who had been exposed to COVID-19, were actively infected with it, or had recovered from it provided the deeply sampled blood TCRbeta repertoires that made up the dataset. The repertoires were released in a freely available public database meant as a resource for research on the immune response to SARS-CoV-2. Samples were obtained from the ongoing ImmuneRACE study (first 160 participants) and from over 1,000 subjects provided by 6 global collaborators. The sample metadata nearly always contained a de-identified subject ID, COVID-19 status, age in years and sex. HLA class I and class II types, where available, came from metadata supplied by the sample provider rather than from assay-based typing.

Collaborating institutions collected whole blood in K2EDTA tubes following their own protocols. For TCRbeta analysis, collaborators shipped samples as frozen whole blood, isolated PBMCs, or DNA extracted from either of those sample types. TCRbeta CDR3 regions were amplified from genomic DNA using the immunoSEQ Assay, a bias-controlled multiplex PCR. The published analysis was carried out like this. Within the assay, amplification of reference gene primers was used to estimate how many nucleated cells each sample contained. To quantify the absolute abundance of each unique TCRbeta CDR3 rearrangement, sequence reads were collapsed and filtered. Productive Simpson clonality was computed per sample as the square root of Simpson's diversity index over productive rearrangements. TCRdb stores this immuneACCESS table with in-frame sequences only. Part of the clones is absent; in the studies checked, under half of the shortfall reflects unresolved V genes, and no reason is known for the rest. V and J calls and clone size are copied from that table; D and trimming were computed from the DNA. This sample comprises fewer than 150,000 clones, about four fifths of them detected only once. The leading ten clones occupy roughly 20% of the sample.

Here is what the overall study found, with its caveats: The amount of clinical and demographic metadata varied by source and participant and was provided uncurated.

The CDR3 contains 14 residues, cysteine and phenylalanine counted. The only DNA kept is the CDR3, 42 bases in frame from the first base. CDR1 and CDR2, looked up from the germline V gene, are SGHRS and YFSETQ. V is pared back by 2 bases and J by 3 bases, with 9 bases lying between the germline termini. Worth noting for this clone: Its target antigen remains unknown. It has no much larger one-base neighbor in the sample; base qualities were not kept.

The chain is made from TRBV5-1 and TRBJ2-1, and perhaps TRBD1 as D gene, on 6 matching bases. Sample: peripheral blood. This clonotype was obtained from a man older than 75 with acute or convalescent COVID-19. The DNA reads as follows: TGCGCCAGCAGCTTTGCGGACAGCTACAATGAGCAGTTCTTC. This sequence encodes CASSFADSYNEQFF.